This T cell receptor beta chain originates from a study of cytotoxic CD8 clonotypes in ibrutinib-treated CLL. The J segment lost 3 bases and the V segment lost 2 bases, leaving 3 bases of the junction unmatched. The CDR3 has 16 amino acids. Germline V lookup: CDR1 MNHEY, CDR2 SVGAGI. Here immunoSEQ multiplex PCR was the method, and the copy in TCRdb shows in-frame clones only, minus some. Of 250,000 to 350,000 clones listed, about 72% are singletons. This sample comprised PBMCs, obtained at disease progression, from a patient treated with ibrutinib. V usage is TRBV6-5 and J usage is TRBJ2-1; TRBD2 agrees at 11 bases. The clonotype originates from a human donor with chronic lymphocytic leukemia. The CDR3, as DNA: TGTGCCAGCAGTTACGCCGGGACTAGCGGCTACAATGAGCAGTTCTTC. Its translation is CASSYAGTSGYNEQFF.